One and the same sample provided the 7 T cell receptor beta chains below, sequenced in a study of blood T cell repertoires in COVID-19. Sequencing was performed with immunoSEQ multiplex PCR; in TCRdb, only in-frame clones are kept and a portion is missing. Here the sample spans some 390,000 clones, nearly 90% being singletons. The specimen was PBMCs or T cells enriched from blood (not recorded which). These receptors all stem from a woman in her 30s who had recovered from COVID-19.

This chain connects TRBV18 to TRBJ1-1; D possibly corresponds to TRBD1 (6 bases). CDR3 length: 16 amino acids. Germline CDR1 KGHSH, CDR2 LQKENI. Trimming took off 4 bases at V and 5 bases at J, with 20 bases between the two ends. The CDR3, as DNA: TGTGCCAGCTCACAAGTATCAGGACAGACACTTACTGAAGCTTTCTTT. It specifies CASSQVSGQTLTEAFF.

This chain links TRBV3-1 (or the pseudogene TRBV3-2) with TRBJ1-5; TRBD1 aligns across 7 bases. Per the germline V gene, CDR1 is LGHDT and CDR2 is YNNKEL (reference sequence). The CDR3 is made up of 14 amino acids. Trimming removed 3 bases from V and 3 bases from J; junction bases left unmatched: 2. CDR3 sequence: CASSQGTVNQPQHF. The CDR3 DNA follows: TGTGCCAGCAGCCAGGGGACAGTCAATCAGCCCCAGCATTTT.

The rearrangement links TRBV10-3 to TRBJ1-6; possibly TRBD1 for D (5 bases). The CDR3 is 13 amino acids. Trimming left V 7 bases short and J 8 bases short, with 12 bases between. Germline V lookup: CDR1 ENHRY, CDR2 SYGVKD. The CDR3 DNA reads TGTGCCATCATTCCAGGGAGGGATTCACCCCTCCACTTT. Translating gives CAIIPGRDSPLHF.

The sample holds one count of this clone. The chain uses TRBV5-6 and TRBJ1-3, with 11 positions matching TRBD1. Per the germline V gene, CDR1 is SGHDT and CDR2 is YYEEEE. CDR3 length equals 15 residues. Losses at the gene ends were 0 bases for V and 7 bases for J; bases not matched to a gene: 3. In nucleotides, the CDR3 is TGTGCCAGCAGCTTGGCCGGGACAGGGGGGAACACCATATATTTT. Protein sequence: CASSLAGTGGNTIYF.

This clone has just one count. V is TRBV3-1 (or the pseudogene TRBV3-2) and J is TRBJ2-7, with a possible D match to TRBD2 (5 bases). V dropped 2 bases and J dropped 3 bases, with 8 bases sitting between them. From germline, CDR1 is LGHDT and CDR2 YNNKEL (reference sequence). The CDR3 covers 13 residues. The CDR3 nucleotides read TGTGCCAGCAGCCAACGAGGGTTCTACGAGCAGTACTTC. Its protein product is CASSQRGFYEQYF.

This rearrangement joins TRBV5-4 to TRBJ2-7, with D tentatively TRBD2 (6 bases). CDR3 length: 15 amino acids. Germline CDR1 reads SGHNT; CDR2 reads YYREEE (reference sequence). V lost 6 bases to trimming and J lost 2 bases, with 18 bases between them. CDR3 nucleotides: TGTGCCAGCAATTTGGGGGGATCCGACACCTACGAGCAGTACTTC. It is translated as CASNLGGSDTYEQYF.

CDR3 DNA: TGTGCCAGCTCACCACTCGGCAGGTCTAACACTGAAGCTTTCTTT. Translation gives CASSPLGRSNTEAFF. The chain uses TRBV18 and TRBJ1-1; D remains unclear. Trimming left V 1 base short and J 2 bases short, with 11 bases between. CDR3 length: 15 amino acids. The germline V gene has CDR1 KGHSH and CDR2 LQKENI.